What follows are 27 T cell receptor beta chains derived from one specimen sequenced in a study of regulatory T cells in long-lasting Graves disease. iRepertoire HTBI primers and Arm-PCR of CDR3 regions built TCR beta libraries. Using its own MiXCR run on the multiplex PCR reads, TCRdb lists one record per CDR3 protein. Here the sample spans 300,000 to 400,000 distinct CDR3 sequences, roughly a sixth being singletons. Time point described: newly diagnosed GD, antithyroid drugs for less than 3 months. From PBMCs, RNA was extracted and then used to make the TCR library. Sequencing used peripheral blood mononuclear cells (PBMCs), obtained at new diagnosis, from a patient treated with antithyroid drugs. Receptors were obtained from a female donor with Graves disease.

Details on this clonotype: It differs at one base from a far larger clone, so likely a read error. The rearrangement joins TRBV27 to TRBJ1-1; 9 bases are shared with TRBD1. This CDR3 is built from 15 residues. Trimming cost V 2 bases and J 1 base; bases outside gene matches: 2. Per germline, CDR1 MNHEY and CDR2 SMNVEV (reference sequence). DNA of the CDR3: TGTGCCAGCAGTTTACGGGGACAGGGGAACACTGAAGCTTTCTTT. Its translation is CASSLRGQGNTEAFF.

This clonotype showed up just a few times. The chain carries TRBV7-9 and TRBJ1-2, with a weak D call TRBD1 (5 bases). Trimming took 1 base from V and 8 from J, leaving 23 bases between them. CDR3 size: 17 residues. Germline assignment: CDR1 SEHNR and CDR2 FQNEAQ (reference sequence). CDR3 protein: CASSLGAGASPLGGYTF. The CDR3 DNA reads TGTGCCAGCAGCTTAGGGGCCGGGGCGTCCCCTTTGGGGGGCTACACCTTC.

This clonotype came up a few times. The rearrangement joins TRBV30 to TRBJ2-7; the D gene is possibly TRBD2 (5 bases). Trimming left V 1 base short and J 3 bases short, with 22 bases between. CDR3 size: 17 residues. From germline, CDR1 is GTSNPN and CDR2 SVGIG (reference sequence). The CDR3 protein is CAWSAPVRAGKDYEQYF. Written as DNA, the CDR3 is TGTGCCTGGAGTGCACCAGTGAGAGCCGGGAAGGACTACGAGCAGTACTTC.

This clonotype was seen ten or more times. This chain connects TRBV12-3 or TRBV12-4 to TRBJ2-1, with D perhaps being TRBD1 or TRBD2 (5 bases each). The CDR3 has 15 residues. V lost 6 bases to trimming and J lost 0 bases, with 12 bases between them. The CDR3 is CASSRRGGSYNEQFF. The DNA of the CDR3 is TGTGCCAGCAGCCGACGGGGCGGCTCCTACAATGAGCAGTTCTTC.

This clonotype was seen a handful of times. The chain uses TRBV6-2 or TRBV6-3 and TRBJ2-7, with TRBD1 identical over 7 bases. CDR3 length equals 11 residues. V gave up 8 bases and J gave up 7 bases; unmatched junction bases: 5. Per the germline V gene, CDR1 is MNHEY and CDR2 is SVGEGT. The CDR3 reads CASHTDREQYF. CDR3 DNA: TGTGCCAGCCACACGGACAGGGAGCAGTACTTC.

This clonotype was recorded many times. This rearrangement joins TRBV7-9 to TRBJ1-4, with TRBD1 matching over 7 bases. V lost 5 bases to trimming and J lost 4 bases; unmatched junction nucleotides: 7. This CDR3 region has 15 residues. Germline V lookup: CDR1 SEHNR, CDR2 FQNEAQ (reference sequence). The CDR3 bases are TGTGCCAGCAGCGTAGGACAGGACTTTAATGAAAAACTGTTTTTT. Translation gives CASSVGQDFNEKLFF.

This clonotype has a count of ten or more. V usage is TRBV7-9 and J usage is TRBJ2-3; no firm D call. This CDR3 is built from 17 residues. From germline, CDR1 is SEHNR and CDR2 FQNEAQ (reference sequence). The V end was cut by 2 bases, the J end by 4 bases, with 19 bases between. CDR3 residues: CASSLRIISESPDTQYF. The CDR3, as DNA: TGTGCCAGCAGCTTACGGATAATCTCAGAAAGCCCAGATACGCAGTATTTT. Based on the CDR3 plus reference TRBV7-9 and TRBJ2-3, the full variable domain is DTGVSQNPRHKITKRGQNVTFRCDPISEHNRLYWYRQTLGQGPEFLTYFQNEAQLEKSRLLSDRFSAERPKGSFSTLEIQRTEQGDSAMYLCASSLRIISESPDTQYFGPGTRLTVL.

This clonotype was detected ten times or more. The CDR3 spells CSAAGGLVYGYTF. For the CDR3, the DNA is TGCAGCGCCGCAGGGGGGCTCGTCTATGGCTACACCTTC. The V and J genes are TRBV29-1 and TRBJ1-2, with 7 bases that match TRBD1. The CDR3 runs 13 residues. CDR1 and CDR2 (germline): SQVTM, ANQGSEA. V dropped 7 bases and J dropped 4; count of bases not matched to a gene: 9.

This clonotype was picked up many times. The CDR3: CSARGRLAGGRGNEQFF. In nucleotides, the CDR3 is TGCAGTGCTAGAGGGCGACTAGCGGGAGGGCGAGGGAATGAGCAGTTCTTC. The J gene is TRBJ2-1, the V gene TRBV20-1; 14 bases match TRBD2. CDR3 length equals 17 residues. J lost 7 bases, V lost 1 base, and 9 bases had no gene match. Germline lookup yields CDR1 DFQATT and CDR2 SNEGSKA (reference sequence).

This clonotype was counted between two and nine times. DNA for the CDR3: TGTGCCAGCAGCCCAGACTGGGGAGGACGGAAAATGAACACTGAAGCTTTCTTT. Translating gives CASSPDWGGRKMNTEAFF. The chain uses TRBV14 and TRBJ1-1; D not certain. V lost 4 bases and J 0 bases, leaving 21 bases between the germline ends. The CDR3 length is 18 residues. The germline V gene encodes CDR1 SGHDN and CDR2 FVKESK.

The rearrangement links TRBV20-1 to TRBJ2-2; D may be TRBD2 (7 bases). Trimming removed 0 bases at V and 5 bases at J, with 10 bases between. This CDR3 region has 14 residues. CDR1 and CDR2 from the germline V gene are DFQATT and SNEGSKA (reference sequence). The CDR3 spells CSAREGGRTGELFF. CDR3 DNA: TGCAGTGCTAGAGAGGGGGGGCGGACCGGGGAGCTGTTTTTT.

This clonotype was counted many times. J is TRBJ1-1 and V is TRBV12-3 or TRBV12-4; tentatively, D is TRBD1 (5 bases). This CDR3 is 12 amino acids long. V was shortened by 1 base and J by 8 bases, with 8 bases between the two germline ends. The CDR3 is CASSLEGSEAFF. The CDR3 nucleotides read TGTGCCAGCAGTTTAGAGGGGAGCGAAGCTTTCTTT.

A few counts support this clonotype. The chain links TRBV5-1 to TRBJ2-7; D is perhaps TRBD2 (6 bases). This CDR3 is built from 16 residues. Trimming stripped 4 bases from V and 0 bases from J, with 17 bases between. The germline V gene encodes CDR1 SGHRS and CDR2 YFSETQ. For the CDR3, the DNA is TGCGCCAGCAGCAGAACTAGCCCAGAACGCTCCTACGAGCAGTACTTC. Its translation: CASSRTSPERSYEQYF.

Concerning this clonotype: A much more abundant neighbour one base away suggests this may be a read error. The chain couples TRBV13 to TRBJ2-5; 8 bases are shared with TRBD2. This CDR3 is 17 amino acids long. Germline V lookup: CDR1 PRHDT, CDR2 FYEKMQ (reference sequence). V lost 3 bases and J lost 1; bases outside the gene matches: 10. CDR3 protein: CASSFLSGGFPQETQYF. In DNA, the CDR3 is TGTGCCAGCAGCTTCTTAAGCGGGGGCTTTCCCCAAGAGACCCAGTACTTC. Filled out from reference TRBV13 and TRBJ2-5, the complete variable domain reads AAGVIQSPRHLIKEKRETATLKCYPIPRHDTVYWYQQGPGQDPQFLISFYEKMQSDKGSIPDRFSAQQFSDYHSELNMSSLELGDSALYFCASSFLSGGFPQETQYFGPGTRLLVL.

In its sample, this clonotype was seen a few times. CDR3 protein: CASSIGETPLHF. The CDR3 nucleotides read TGTGCCAGTAGTATAGGGGAAACACCCCTCCACTTT. The gene calls are TRBV19 and TRBJ1-6; D uncertain. The length of the CDR3 is 12 residues. The ends were cut back, 1 base at V and 11 bases at J, with 6 bases in the middle. The germline CDR1 and CDR2 sequences are LNHDA and SQIVND (reference sequence).

As for this clonotype: This may be a read error, as it is one base from a much larger clone. The CDR3 does not end in the conserved phenylalanine or tryptophan, so this is likely a read error. V is TRBV6-2 or TRBV6-3 and J is TRBJ1-1; TRBD1 might be the D (5 bases). The CDR3 runs to 14 residues. Trimming cost V 2 bases and J 1 base, with 8 bases left between them. The germline V gene encodes CDR1 MNHEY and CDR2 SVGEGT. In nucleotides, the CDR3 is TGTGCCAGCAGTTACGGGGGGGAGAACACTGAAGCTTTCTTA. Translation: CASSYGGENTEAFL.

This clonotype was recorded many times. The gene calls are TRBV7-9 and TRBJ2-2; D not certain. CDR1 is SEHNR, CDR2 FQNEAQ, per germline (reference sequence). This CDR3 is built from 16 residues. V was cut by 2 bases and J by 4 bases, with 14 bases left in between. The chain's CDR3 is CASSLTLAYPTGELFF. The CDR3 DNA reads TGTGCCAGCAGCTTAACATTGGCCTACCCCACCGGGGAGCTGTTTTTT. Together with reference TRBV7-9 and TRBJ2-2, the CDR3 gives the full variable domain: DTGVSQNPRHKITKRGQNVTFRCDPISEHNRLYWYRQTLGQGPEFLTYFQNEAQLEKSRLLSDRFSAERPKGSFSTLEIQRTEQGDSAMYLCASSLTLAYPTGELFFGEGSRLTVL.

At least ten counts were recorded for this clonotype. The rearrangement links TRBV7-2 to TRBJ2-5; TRBD2 agrees at 7 bases. With V trimmed by 2 bases and J by 5 bases, 8 bases remained unmatched. The CDR3 totals 15 residues. Germline V CDR1 and CDR2: SGHTA, FQGNSA. The CDR3 DNA reads TGTGCCAGCAGCTTAACCAGCGGGATAGGGGAGACCCAGTACTTC. Translated, it gives CASSLTSGIGETQYF.

This clonotype was found many times. This chain uses TRBV5-1 with TRBJ2-1; D is uncertain. V lost 10 bases and J lost 6, with 11 bases in between. Per the germline V gene, CDR1 is SGHRS and CDR2 is YFSETQ. This CDR3 has 11 residues. CDR3 amino acids: CAAYNGNEQFF. CDR3 in DNA: TGCGCCGCCTACAATGGCAATGAGCAGTTCTTC.

This clonotype was recorded many times. The rearrangement uses TRBV4-1 and TRBJ1-2; a weak D match, TRBD1 (5 bases). CDR1 is MGHRA, CDR2 YSYEKL, per germline. The CDR3 totals 16 residues. Deletions cut 3 bases from V and 6 bases from J, with 20 bases between. The CDR3 reads CASSQPLGPRGNGYTF. The CDR3, as DNA: TGCGCCAGCAGCCAGCCCCTGGGACCTCGAGGGAATGGCTACACCTTC.

The chain links TRBV7-8 to TRBJ2-3; D is uncertain. V lost 6 bases to trimming and J lost 0 bases, with 16 bases between them. The germline gives CDR1 SGHVS, CDR2 FQNEAQ. This CDR3 spans 16 amino acids. CDR3 amino acids: CASRPPAARSTDTQYF. The CDR3 DNA reads as TGTGCCAGCAGACCACCCGCTGCTCGTAGCACAGATACGCAGTATTTT.

CDR3 bases: TGTGCCAGCAGGGAAGGGACTCGAATATGGGGCTACACCTTC. As protein: CASREGTRIWGYTF. The rearrangement links TRBV6-2 or TRBV6-3 to TRBJ1-2; maybe TRBD1 (5 bases). Trimming shortened V by 6 bases and J by 8 bases, and 19 bases separated the two germline ends. This CDR3 comprises 14 residues. CDR1 MNHEY and CDR2 SVGEGT come from the germline V gene.

V usage is TRBV4-2 and J usage is TRBJ2-7; D is unresolved. V dropped 1 base and J dropped 6 bases, with 13 bases sitting between them. This CDR3 is 14 amino acids long. Germline CDR1 is LGHNA and CDR2 is YNFKEQ. Here the CDR3 DNA reads TGTGCCAGCAGCCAAGGTGAGGTTGTGGGCGAGCAGTACTTC. It specifies CASSQGEVVGEQYF.

The chain is built from TRBV20-1 and TRBJ1-2, with a possible D match to TRBD1 (5 bases). The CDR3 spans 15 residues. The ends were cut back, 3 bases at V and 5 bases at J, with 19 bases in the middle. In germline, CDR1 is DFQATT, CDR2 SNEGSKA (reference sequence). The chain's CDR3 is CSARLGGDQRYGYTF. The CDR3, as DNA: TGCAGTGCTAGGCTGGGAGGGGACCAGCGATATGGCTACACCTTC.

This clonotype appeared many times. The genes are TRBV9 and TRBJ2-1; 8 nucleotides line up with TRBD2. J lost 5 bases, V lost 0 bases, and 10 bases had no gene match. This CDR3 has 17 residues. Germline-derived CDR1 and CDR2 are SGDLS and YYNGEE. CDR3 residues: CASSVVSGSNRDNEQFF. In nucleotides, the CDR3 is TGTGCCAGCAGCGTAGTCAGCGGGAGTAACCGCGACAATGAGCAGTTCTTC.

In its sample, this clonotype was seen many times. The rearrangement uses TRBV20-1 and TRBJ2-7; D call uncertain. Trimming cost V 4 bases and J 1 base, with 8 bases left between them. The CDR3 loop spans 12 amino acids. Germline V gives CDR1 DFQATT, CDR2 SNEGSKA (reference sequence). The CDR3, as DNA: TGCAGTGCTACGGGTTCGTCCTACGAGCAGTACTTC. Translated: CSATGSSYEQYF.

Worth noting for this clonotype: A much more abundant neighbour one base away suggests this may be a read error. This chain uses TRBV2 with TRBJ1-1; tentative D call: TRBD1 (5 bases). The length of the CDR3 is 14 residues. Germline-derived CDR1 and CDR2 are SNHLY and FYNNEI. CDR3 sequence (DNA): TGTACCAGCGATGCGCGGATAGGGGACACTGAAGCTTTCTTT. The encoded protein is CTSDARIGDTEAFF.